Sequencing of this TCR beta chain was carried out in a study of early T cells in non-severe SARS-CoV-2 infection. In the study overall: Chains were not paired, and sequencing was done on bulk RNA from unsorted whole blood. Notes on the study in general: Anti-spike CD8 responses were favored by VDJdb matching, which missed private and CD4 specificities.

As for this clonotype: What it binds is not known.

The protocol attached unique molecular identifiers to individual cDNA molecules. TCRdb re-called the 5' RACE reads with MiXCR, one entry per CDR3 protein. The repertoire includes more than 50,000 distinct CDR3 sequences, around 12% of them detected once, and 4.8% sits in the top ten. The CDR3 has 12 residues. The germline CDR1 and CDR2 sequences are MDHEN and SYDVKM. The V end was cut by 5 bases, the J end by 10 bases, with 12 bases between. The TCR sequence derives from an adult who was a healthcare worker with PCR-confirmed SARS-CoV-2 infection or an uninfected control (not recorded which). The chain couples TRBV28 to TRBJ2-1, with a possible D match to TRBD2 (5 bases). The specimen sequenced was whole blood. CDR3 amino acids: CASSLLGNEQFF. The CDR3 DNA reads TGTGCCAGCAGTCTACTAGGCAACGAGCAGTTCTTC.